This TCR beta chain was sequenced during a study of T cell responses to AZD1222 COVID-19 vaccine. The method was immunoSEQ multiplex PCR; TCRdb's version includes in-frame clones alone and lacks a portion of them. The table has approximately 90,000 clones, 89% seen once. The CDR3 loop spans 17 amino acids. V was clipped by 4 bases and J by 2 bases, with 20 bases between them. Germline V gene sequence: CDR1 LGHNA, CDR2 YSLEER. This specimen consisted of peripheral blood, obtained on day 0 of AZD1222 vaccination. The V gene is TRBV4-3, the J gene TRBJ1-1; D is perhaps TRBD1 (6 bases). The sequence derives from an adult in good health. The CDR3 here is CASSLRGWTDTNTEAFF. CDR3 nucleotide sequence: TGCGCCAGCAGCCTCCGGGGGTGGACAGATACCAACACTGAAGCTTTCTTT.